This T cell receptor (beta chain) was sequenced in a study of cytomegalovirus exposure and HLA in healthy donors. This clone was seen a few times. Trimming removed 2 bases at V and 13 bases at J, with 18 bases between. The germline V gene encodes CDR1 MNHEY and CDR2 SVGAGI. The CDR3 totals 14 residues. The PCR contained 60 Vbeta and 13 Jbeta primers. Sequencing used immunoSEQ multiplex PCR; TCRdb keeps in-frame clones, though not all of them. The table lists 150,000 to 190,000 clones, approximately 81% of them singletons. Material: PBMCs. The clonotype originates from a man between 18 and 35 years old in good health and CMV-seronegative. The chain joins TRBV6-5 to TRBJ2-1; no firm D call. CDR3 sequence (DNA): TGTGCCAGCAGTTACCAAGCCGAACCATACCGCCAGTTCTTC. The encoded protein is CASSYQAEPYRQFF.